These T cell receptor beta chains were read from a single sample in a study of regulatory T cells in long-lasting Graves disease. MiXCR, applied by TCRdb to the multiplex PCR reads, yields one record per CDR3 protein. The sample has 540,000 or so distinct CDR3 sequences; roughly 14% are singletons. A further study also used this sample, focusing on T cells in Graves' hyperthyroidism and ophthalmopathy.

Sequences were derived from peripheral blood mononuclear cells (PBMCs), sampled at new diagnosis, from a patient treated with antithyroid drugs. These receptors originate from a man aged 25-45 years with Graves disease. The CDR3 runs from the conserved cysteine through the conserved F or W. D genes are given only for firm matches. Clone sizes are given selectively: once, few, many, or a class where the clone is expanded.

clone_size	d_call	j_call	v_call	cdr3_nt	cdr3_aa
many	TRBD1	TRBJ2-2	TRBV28	TGTGCCAGCACTGGGGACAGGGGTGCCGGGGAGCTGTTTTTT	CASTGDRGAGELFF
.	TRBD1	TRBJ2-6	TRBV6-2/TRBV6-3	TGTGCCAGCGGGACAGGGGGGTCTGGGGCCAACGTCCTGACTTTC	CASGTGGSGANVLTF
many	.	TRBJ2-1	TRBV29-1	TGCAGCGTTGTGGGGGGCAAGAATGAGCAGTTCTTC	CSVVGGKNEQFF
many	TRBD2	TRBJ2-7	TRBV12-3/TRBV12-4	TGTGCCAGCAGTACGGGACTAGCGGTTCTCCGCGAGCAGTACTTC	CASSTGLAVLREQYF
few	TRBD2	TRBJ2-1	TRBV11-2	TGTGCCAGCAGCTCTTCTAGCGGGTACTACAATGAGCAGTTCTTC	CASSSSSGYYNEQFF
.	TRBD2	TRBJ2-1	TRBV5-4	TGTGCCAGCAGTCTACCCTTGCGGGAGGGGCCTTGGAATGAGCAGTTCTTC	CASSLPLREGPWNEQFF
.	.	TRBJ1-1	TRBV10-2	TGCGCCAGCAGTGAACGACGGACAGACAACACTGAAGCTTTCTTT	CASSERRTDNTEAFF
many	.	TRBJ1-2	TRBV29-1	TGCAGCGTTGACCACAGGGATGGCTACACCTTC	CSVDHRDGYTF
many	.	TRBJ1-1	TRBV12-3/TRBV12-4	TGTGCCAGCAGCTCGTCGACAGGCACTGAAGCTTTCTTT	CASSSSTGTEAFF
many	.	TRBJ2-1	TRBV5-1	TGCGCCAGCAGCTGGGGTGGAGAAGGCAATGAGCAGTTCTTC	CASSWGGEGNEQFF
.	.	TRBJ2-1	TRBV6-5	TGTGCCAGCAGTTACGGGGGGAGGAACAATGAGCAGTTCTTC	CASSYGGRNNEQFF
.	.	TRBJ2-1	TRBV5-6	TGTGCCAGCAGCTTTCTCGGGGGGCGAAAGGCGGCAGCTGAGCAGTTCTTC	CASSFLGGRKAAAEQFF
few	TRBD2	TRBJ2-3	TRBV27	TGTGCCAGCAGTAAGGGCGGGGAGGGTGGCACAGATACGCAGTATTTT	CASSKGGEGGTDTQYF
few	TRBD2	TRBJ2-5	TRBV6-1	TGTGCCAGCAGTCCCGGGACTAGCGATTTTCTTCTAGAGACCCAGTACTTC	CASSPGTSDFLLETQYF
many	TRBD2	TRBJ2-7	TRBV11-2	TGTGCCAGCAGCTTCCAACTAGCGGGAGTATACGAGCAGTACTTC	CASSFQLAGVYEQYF
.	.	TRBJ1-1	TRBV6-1	TGTGCCAGCACCACCGGGGGGATGATGAACACTGAAGCTTTCTTT	CASTTGGMMNTEAFF
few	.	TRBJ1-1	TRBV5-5	TGTGCCAGCAGCCTTTCAAAGGGTCCCACTGAAGCTTTCTTT	CASSLSKGPTEAFF
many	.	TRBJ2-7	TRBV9	TGTGCCAGCAGCGGGGGGCCCGGGAGGCCCTCCTACGAGCAGTACTTC	CASSGGPGRPSYEQYF
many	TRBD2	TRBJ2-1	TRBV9	TGTGCCAGCAGCCCGTGGGGTAGCGGGAGCTCCTACAATGAGCAGTTCTTC	CASSPWGSGSSYNEQFF
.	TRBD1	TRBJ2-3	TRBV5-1	TGTGCCAGCAGCATTGGACAGGGGGCGCGTGCAGATACGCAGTATTTT	CASSIGQGARADTQYF
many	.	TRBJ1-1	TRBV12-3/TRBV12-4	TGTGCCAGCAGCGAAATTGTCGGGGGCACTGAAGCTTTCTTT	CASSEIVGGTEAFF
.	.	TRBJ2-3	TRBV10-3	TGTGCCATCAGAGCTATACATGCTAGCACAGATACGCAGTATTTT	CAIRAIHASTDTQYF
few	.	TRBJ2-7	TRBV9	TGTGCCAGCAGCGTAGCTCCGGGACCGAACTACGAGCAGTACTTC	CASSVAPGPNYEQYF
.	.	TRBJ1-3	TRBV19	TGTGCCAGTAGCGGTACAGCTCGCAGCTCTGGAAACACCATATATTTT	CASSGTARSSGNTIYF
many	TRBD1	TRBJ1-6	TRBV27	TGTGCCAGCAGAGGAGGGGGCAGCAAGCCCTATAATTCACCCCTCCACTTT	CASRGGGSKPYNSPLHF
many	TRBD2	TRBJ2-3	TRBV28	TGTGCCACCCACTCGGGGGGGCAAACAGATACGCAGTATTTT	CATHSGGQTDTQYF
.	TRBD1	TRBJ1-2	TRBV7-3	TGTGCCAGCAGCCCAAGCGGGACAGTCAGCTATGGCTACACCTTC	CASSPSGTVSYGYTF
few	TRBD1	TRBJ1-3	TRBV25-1	TGTGCGGGGGACAGGGCCCAAATCTCTGGCAACACCATATATTTT	CAGDRAQISGNTIYF
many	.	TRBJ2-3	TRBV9	TGTGCCAGCAGCGCCGACACTGGGGCAGATACGCAGTATTTT	CASSADTGADTQYF
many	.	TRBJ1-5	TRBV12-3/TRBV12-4	TGTGCCAGCAGCCTATTAGACAGCAATAGCAATCAGCCCCAGCATTTT	CASSLLDSNSNQPQHF
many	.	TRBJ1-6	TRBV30	TGTGCCTGGAGTGTGTCAGTCTATAATTCACCCCTCCACTTT	CAWSVSVYNSPLHF
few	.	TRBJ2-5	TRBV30	TGTGCCTGGAGTTTGTTTGTGACTTCACGGGAGACCCAGTACTTC	CAWSLFVTSRETQYF
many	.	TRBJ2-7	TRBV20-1	TGCAGTGCTAGAGTCGAACCCTACGAGCAGTACTTC	CSARVEPYEQYF
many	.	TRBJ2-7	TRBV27	TGTGCCAGCAGTTTTCAGGGGTCGAGCTCCTACGAGCAGTACTTC	CASSFQGSSSYEQYF
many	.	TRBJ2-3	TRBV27	TGTGCCAGCAGGTTAGACGGAGAGGGTACAGATACGCAGTATTTT	CASRLDGEGTDTQYF
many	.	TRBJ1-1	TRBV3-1	TGTGCCAGCAGCCAAGACAGGCGCCCATTGAACACTGAAGCTTTCTTT	CASSQDRRPLNTEAFF
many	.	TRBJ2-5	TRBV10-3	TGTGCCATCAGTGATTCCGGGGGGCGGTTAGAGACCCAGTACTTC	CAISDSGGRLETQYF
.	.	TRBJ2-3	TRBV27	TGTGCCAGCAGTTTATGGGGTCAGGGTAAGGTGGCGCAGTATTTT	CASSLWGQGKVAQYF